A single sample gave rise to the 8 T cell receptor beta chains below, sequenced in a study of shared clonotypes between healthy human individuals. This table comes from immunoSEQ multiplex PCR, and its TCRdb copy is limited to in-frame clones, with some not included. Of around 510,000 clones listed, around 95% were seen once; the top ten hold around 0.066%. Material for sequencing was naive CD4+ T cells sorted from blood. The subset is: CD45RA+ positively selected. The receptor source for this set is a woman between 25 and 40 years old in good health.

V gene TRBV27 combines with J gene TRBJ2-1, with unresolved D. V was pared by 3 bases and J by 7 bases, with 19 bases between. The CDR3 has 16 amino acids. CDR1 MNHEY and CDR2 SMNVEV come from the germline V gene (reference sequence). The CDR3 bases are TGTGCCAGCAGTTTGGGCCGAGATAATCTTGGGAATGAGCAGTTCTTC. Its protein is CASSLGRDNLGNEQFF.

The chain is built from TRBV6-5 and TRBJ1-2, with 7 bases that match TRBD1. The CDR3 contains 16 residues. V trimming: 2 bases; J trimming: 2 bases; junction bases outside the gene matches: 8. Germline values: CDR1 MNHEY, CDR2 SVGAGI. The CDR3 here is CASSYAYGTANYGYTF. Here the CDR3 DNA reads TGTGCCAGCAGTTACGCCTACGGGACAGCCAACTATGGCTACACCTTC.

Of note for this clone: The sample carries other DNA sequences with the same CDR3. This CDR3 is CASSLDLRGDYGYTF. The CDR3 DNA reads TGTGCCAGCAGCTTAGATCTCAGGGGTGACTATGGCTACACCTTC. The chain couples TRBV11-2 to TRBJ1-2; tentative D call: TRBD1 (6 bases). The V gene's germline CDR1 is SGHAT and CDR2 FQNNGV. The CDR3 is 15 amino acids. The V and J ends lost 0 bases and 3 bases respectively, with 11 bases between them.

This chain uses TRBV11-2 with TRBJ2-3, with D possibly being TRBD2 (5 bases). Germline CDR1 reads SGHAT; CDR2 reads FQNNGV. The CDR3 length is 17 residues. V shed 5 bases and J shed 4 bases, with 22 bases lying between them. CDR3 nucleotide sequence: TGTGCCAGCAGCCCTATCCTGGCAGTGGACGGGGCAGATACGCAGTATTTT. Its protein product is CASSPILAVDGADTQYF. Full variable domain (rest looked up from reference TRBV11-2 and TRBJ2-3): EAGVAQSPRYKIIEKRQSVAFWCNPISGHATLYWYQQILGQGPKLLIQFQNNGVVDDSQLPKDRFSAERLKGVDSTLKIQPAKLEDSAVYLCASSPILAVDGADTQYFGPGTRLTVL.

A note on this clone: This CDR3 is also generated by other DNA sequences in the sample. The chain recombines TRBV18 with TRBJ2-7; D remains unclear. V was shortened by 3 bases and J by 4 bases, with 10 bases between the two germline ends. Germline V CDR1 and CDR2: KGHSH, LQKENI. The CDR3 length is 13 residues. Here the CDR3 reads CASSPLASYEQYF. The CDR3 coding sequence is TGTGCCAGCTCACCTCTCGCGAGTTACGAGCAGTACTTC.

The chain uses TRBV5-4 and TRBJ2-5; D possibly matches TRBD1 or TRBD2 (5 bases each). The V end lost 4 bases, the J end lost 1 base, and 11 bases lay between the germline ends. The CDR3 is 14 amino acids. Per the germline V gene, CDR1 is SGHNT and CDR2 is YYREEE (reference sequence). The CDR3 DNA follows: TGTGCCAGCAGCCGGGACCGACTCCAAGAGACCCAGTACTTC. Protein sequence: CASSRDRLQETQYF.

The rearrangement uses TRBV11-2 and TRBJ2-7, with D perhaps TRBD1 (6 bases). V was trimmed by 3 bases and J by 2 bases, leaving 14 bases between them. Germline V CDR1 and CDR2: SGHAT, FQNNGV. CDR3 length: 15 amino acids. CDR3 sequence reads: CASSFRQAATYEQYF. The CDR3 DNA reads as TGTGCCAGCAGCTTCCGACAGGCCGCAACCTACGAGCAGTACTTC. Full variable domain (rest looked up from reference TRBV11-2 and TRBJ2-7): EAGVAQSPRYKIIEKRQSVAFWCNPISGHATLYWYQQILGQGPKLLIQFQNNGVVDDSQLPKDRFSAERLKGVDSTLKIQPAKLEDSAVYLCASSFRQAATYEQYFGPGTRLTVT.

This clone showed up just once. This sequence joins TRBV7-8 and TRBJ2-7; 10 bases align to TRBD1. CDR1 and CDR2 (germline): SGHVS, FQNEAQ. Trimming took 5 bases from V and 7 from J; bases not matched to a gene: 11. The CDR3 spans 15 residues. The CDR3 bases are TGTGCCAGCAGCCCGGATGGGACAGGGGTTCAAGAGCAGTACTTC. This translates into CASSPDGTGVQEQYF.